This TCR beta chain stems from a study of cytomegalovirus exposure and HLA in healthy donors. Looked up from germline, CDR1 is MGHRA and CDR2 is YSYEKL. Trimming stripped 3 bases from V and 3 bases from J, with 12 bases between. This CDR3 region has 15 residues. Donors were drawn from the approximately 110-subject validation cohort, separate from the roughly 670-subject first cohort. Comment on this clone: Its cognate antigen is unknown.

General study results and limits: That first-cohort TCR clusters tended to co-occur in the 130 or so validation repertoires was found in a later analysis.

Using immunoSEQ multiplex PCR, the repertoire was profiled, and TCRdb retains in-frame clones only, with some absent. Of over 150,000 clones listed, about 82% are singletons. This rearrangement joins TRBV4-1 to TRBJ1-3, with D unresolved. Sequenced material: PBMCs. This sequence originates from a human donor in good health. The CDR3 loop reads CASSHPREGGNTIYF. DNA of the CDR3: TGCGCCAGCAGCCACCCGAGGGAGGGTGGAAACACCATATATTTT.